The 25 T cell receptor beta chains given below trace back to one sample, sequenced in a study of cytomegalovirus exposure and HLA in healthy donors. With 60 Vbeta and 13 Jbeta primers, the PCR was carried out. Here immunoSEQ multiplex PCR was the method, and the copy in TCRdb shows in-frame clones only, minus some. The data hold about 120,000 clones, with about 83% observed a single time. The specimen was PBMCs. These receptors were taken from a woman between 35 and 50 years old in good health and CMV-seropositive.

The chain joins TRBV5-5 to TRBJ1-2; maybe TRBD1 (6 bases). CDR1 and CDR2 (germline): SGHKS, YYEKEE (reference sequence). This CDR3 contains 13 residues. The V end was cut by 5 bases, the J end by 4 bases, with 12 bases between. The CDR3 bases are TGTGCCAGCAGTAAACAGGGCGGCTATGGCTACACCTTC. Translating gives CASSKQGGYGYTF.

The rearrangement links TRBV7-9 to TRBJ1-1; TRBD1 might be the D (5 bases). This CDR3 contains 13 residues. V was shortened by 5 bases and J by 1 base, with 8 bases between the two germline ends. Germline loops: CDR1 SEHNR, CDR2 FQNEAQ (reference sequence). CDR3 DNA: TGTGCCAGCAGCCTACAGGAGAACACTGAAGCTTTCTTT. Amino acids: CASSLQENTEAFF.

This clone was seen just once. The chain uses TRBV29-1 and TRBJ2-7, with D perhaps matching TRBD1 (6 bases). Between the trimmed V and J ends, which lost 6 bases and 2 bases, there was a span of 14 bases. The germline V gene encodes CDR1 SQVTM and CDR2 ANQGSEA. This CDR3 is 13 amino acids long. The CDR3 DNA sequence: TGCAGCGTCACCGGGACACCCGCCTACGAGCAGTACTTC. This sequence encodes CSVTGTPAYEQYF.

The V gene is TRBV7-2, the J gene TRBJ2-1; D gene unclear. V was pared by 5 bases and J by 8 bases, with 16 bases between. The CDR3 sequence is 14 residues long. Germline V gene lookup returns CDR1 SGHTA and CDR2 FQGNSA. The DNA of the CDR3 is TGTGCCAGCAGCCCGCCGCTTGGCCCCGATGAGCAGTTCTTC. Protein: CASSPPLGPDEQFF. Full variable domain (remainder filled in from reference TRBV7-2 and TRBJ2-1): GAGVSQSPSNKVTEKGKDVELRCDPISGHTALYWYRQSLGQGLEFLIYFQGNSAPDKSGLPSDRFSAERTGGSVSTLTIQRTQQEDSAVYLCASSPPLGPDEQFFGPGTRLTVL.

The rearrangement joins TRBV25-1 to TRBJ2-1, with 7 bases aligning to TRBD2. Trimming removed 1 base from V and 2 bases from J; junction bases left unmatched: 5. The CDR3 contains 16 residues. CDR1 is MGHDK, CDR2 SYGVNS, per germline. The CDR3 DNA reads TGTGCCAGCAGTGAATCAGCGGGAAGGCCCTACAATGAGCAGTTCTTC. Its translation: CASSESAGRPYNEQFF. Filled out from reference TRBV25-1 and TRBJ2-1, the complete variable domain reads EADIYQTPRYLVIGTGKKITLECSQTMGHDKMYWYQQDPGMELHLIHYSYGVNSTEKGDLSSESTVSRIRTEHFPLTLESARPSHTSQYLCASSESAGRPYNEQFFGPGTRLTVL.

This clone was seen only once. The chain combines TRBV5-8 with TRBJ2-2; D unresolved. Between the trimmed V and J ends, which lost 6 bases and 6 bases, there was a span of 6 bases. The CDR3 totals 11 residues. Germline V gene lookup returns CDR1 SGHTS and CDR2 YDEGEE. The CDR3 nucleotides are TGTGCCAGCAACCGGGCCGGGGAGCTGTTTTTT. Amino acids: CASNRAGELFF. The full variable domain, with the rest looked up from reference TRBV5-8 and TRBJ2-2, is EAGVTQSPTHLIKTRGQQATLRCSPISGHTSVYWYQQALGLGLQFLLWYDEGEERNRGNFPPRFSGRQFPNYSSELNVNALELEDSALYLCASNRAGELFFGEGSRLTVL.

V is TRBV30 and J is TRBJ1-2, with TRBD1 matching over 8 bases. This CDR3 is 12 amino acids long. V was pared by 1 base and J by 8 bases, with 3 bases of the junction left unmatched. CDR1 is GTSNPN, CDR2 SVGIG, per germline (reference sequence). CDR3 bases: TGTGCCTGGAGTGAGACAGGGGAGGGCTACACCTTC. Translation gives CAWSETGEGYTF.

This clone was detected only once. The chain combines TRBV7-6 with TRBJ1-1; D unresolved. The V and J ends lost 5 bases and 8 bases respectively, with 18 bases between them. Germline V gene lookup returns CDR1 SGHVS and CDR2 FNYEAQ. This CDR3 has 14 amino acids. The CDR3 region is CASSPRPGLGEAFF. The CDR3 DNA sequence: TGTGCCAGCAGCCCGAGACCCGGCCTGGGCGAAGCTTTCTTT. The whole variable domain, filled in from reference TRBV7-6 and TRBJ1-1, reads GAGVSQSPRYKVTKRGQDVALRCDPISGHVSLYWYRQALGQGPEFLTYFNYEAQQDKSGLPNDRFSAERPEGSISTLTIQRTEQRDSAMYRCASSPRPGLGEAFFGQGTRLTVV.

The J gene is TRBJ1-3, the V gene TRBV4-3, with D possibly TRBD1 on 5 matching bases. Looked up from germline, CDR1 is LGHNA and CDR2 is YSLEER. This CDR3 has 18 residues. V gave up 0 bases and J gave up 0 bases, with 15 bases separating them. Here the CDR3 reads CASSQDTTDRSSGNTIYF. The CDR3 coding sequence is TGCGCCAGCAGCCAAGATACGACAGATAGAAGCTCTGGAAACACCATATATTTT.

The chain joins TRBV11-2 to TRBJ1-5; D is unclear. Trimming shortened V by 0 bases and J by 5 bases, and 8 bases separated the two germline ends. CDR1 is SGHAT, CDR2 FQNNGV, per germline. The CDR3 has 14 residues. CDR3 bases: TGTGCCAGCAGCTTAGATTCCACGGATCAGCCCCAGCATTTT. Its protein is CASSLDSTDQPQHF.

This chain uses TRBV12-5 with TRBJ2-7, with 9 positions matching TRBD2. Germline V gene sequence: CDR1 LGHNT, CDR2 FRNRAP. The CDR3 length is 12 residues. V gave up 4 bases and J gave up 8 bases; unmatched junction bases: 3. CDR3 nucleotide sequence: TGTGCTAGTGGTTCTACTAGCGGGCAGCAGTACTTC. Amino acids: CASGSTSGQQYF.

The CDR3 reads CASSSGATNTEAFF. The CDR3 DNA reads TGCGCCAGCAGCTCCGGAGCAACGAACACTGAAGCTTTCTTT. The V and J genes are TRBV5-1 and TRBJ1-1, with D hard to call. Trimming took 3 bases from V and 1 from J, leaving 10 bases between them. The CDR3 loop spans 14 amino acids. Germline V gene sequence: CDR1 SGHRS, CDR2 YFSETQ. The entire variable domain, with the rest obtained from reference TRBV5-1 and TRBJ1-1, is as follows: KAGVTQTPRYLIKTRGQQVTLSCSPISGHRSVSWYQQTPGQGLQFLFEYFSETQRNKGNFPGRFSGRQFSNSRSEMNVSTLELGDSALYLCASSSGATNTEAFFGQGTRLTVV.

In regard to this clone: Sequence at one end of the junction differs from germline and may be a read error. V is TRBV10-3 and J is TRBJ2-2, with 13 bases matching TRBD2. The CDR3 is 12 amino acids. In germline, CDR1 is ENHRY, CDR2 SYGVKD. The CDR3 nucleotides read TGTGCCGCGGGACTAGCGGGACGTGAGCAGTTTTTT. Its protein product is CAAGLAGREQFF.

V usage is TRBV9 and J usage is TRBJ2-7, with 10 bases matching TRBD1. CDR1 and CDR2 (germline): SGDLS, YYNGEE. V lost 4 bases and J lost 5; bases outside the gene matches: 15. This CDR3 contains 17 residues. DNA for the CDR3: TGTGCCAGCAGCCGATACCGCCCGGGACAGGGGAAAGACGAGCAGTACTTC. Translation gives CASSRYRPGQGKDEQYF.

In regard to this clone: At the DNA level, this CDR3 is encoded by other sequences in the same sample as well. The chain has TRBV2 and TRBJ2-7, with 8 bases matching TRBD1. With 5 bases clipped from V and 5 bases from J, the junction kept 8 bases outside the gene matches. CDR1 is SNHLY, CDR2 FYNNEI, per germline. The length of the CDR3 is 14 residues. The CDR3 coding sequence is TGTGCCAGCAGTCTAAGGACAGGGCACGACGAGCAGTACTTC. Protein sequence: CASSLRTGHDEQYF.

This CDR3 reads CASSGTGGYNEQFF. CDR3 bases: TGTGCCAGCAGCGGGACAGGGGGTTACAATGAGCAGTTCTTC. The chain couples TRBV9 to TRBJ2-1, with 10 bases matching TRBD1. V lost 3 bases to trimming and J lost 4 bases; unmatched junction nucleotides: 1. This CDR3 has 14 amino acids. Germline V gene lookup returns CDR1 SGDLS and CDR2 YYNGEE. The complete variable domain, with remaining parts taken from reference TRBV9 and TRBJ2-1, reads DSGVTQTPKHLITATGQRVTLRCSPRSGDLSVYWYQQSLDQGLQFLIQYYNGEERAKGNILERFSAQQFPDLHSELNLSSLELGDSALYFCASSGTGGYNEQFFGPGTRLTVL.

V and J are TRBV6-1 and TRBJ2-7, with 9 nucleotides matching TRBD2. CDR3 size: 14 residues. Per the germline V gene, CDR1 is MNHNS and CDR2 is SASEGT. Unmatched junction bases numbered 5, after V lost 6 bases and J lost 2 bases. The CDR3 loop reads CASRPSGATYEQYF. CDR3 coding DNA: TGTGCCAGCAGACCTAGCGGGGCGACCTACGAGCAGTACTTC.

The chain carries TRBV10-3 and TRBJ1-1, with no clear D. The CDR3 has 13 amino acids. Germline loops: CDR1 ENHRY, CDR2 SYGVKD. The V end was cut by 4 bases, the J end by 6 bases, with 12 bases between. The CDR3 DNA is TGTGCCATCAGTGCGGAGGGTGCGGCTGAAGCTTTCTTT. This encodes CAISAEGAAEAFF.

This sequence joins TRBV18 and TRBJ2-6; D not resolved. V gave up 2 bases and J gave up 0 bases, with 5 bases separating them. CDR1 and CDR2 (germline): KGHSH, LQKENI. The CDR3 totals 15 residues. In DNA form, the CDR3 reads TGTGCCAGCTCACCAAGGAGCTCTGGGGCCAACGTCCTGACTTTC. Its translation: CASSPRSSGANVLTF.

The sample holds a few counts of this clone. The rearrangement uses TRBV6-1 and TRBJ2-1, with 8 bases aligning to TRBD1. This CDR3 has 14 amino acids. CDR1 is MNHNS, CDR2 SASEGT, per germline. J gave up 5 bases and V 3 bases, and 3 bases lay outside the gene matches. The CDR3, as DNA: TGTGCCAGCAGTGATGTGACAGGGGACAATGAGCAGTTCTTC. Translating it yields CASSDVTGDNEQFF.

V gene TRBV9 combines with J gene TRBJ2-1, with 13 bases matching TRBD2. Unmatched junction bases numbered 8, after V lost 2 bases and J lost 0 bases. The CDR3 is 19 amino acids. Germline V gives CDR1 SGDLS, CDR2 YYNGEE. The CDR3 region is CASSVQPGLAGSSYNEQFF. For the CDR3, the DNA is TGTGCCAGCAGCGTCCAACCGGGACTAGCGGGAAGCTCCTACAATGAGCAGTTCTTC.

The chain uses TRBV25-1 and TRBJ2-1; 8 bases align to TRBD2. V shed 2 bases and J 6 bases; nucleotides not matched to a gene: 6. Germline V gene data show CDR1 as MGHDK and CDR2 as SYGVNS. The CDR3 has 15 residues. The chain's CDR3 is CASSEPGGFGNEQFF. CDR3 nucleotide sequence: TGTGCCAGCAGTGAACCGGGGGGGTTCGGCAATGAGCAGTTCTTC.

The chain recombines TRBV4-1 with TRBJ2-1; D gene unclear. Per the germline V gene, CDR1 is MGHRA and CDR2 is YSYEKL. This CDR3 is built from 14 residues. Trimming took off 0 bases at V and 4 bases at J, with 7 bases between the two ends. CDR3 nucleotide sequence: TGCGCCAGCAGCCAAGACGAGACATACAATGAGCAGTTCTTC. As protein: CASSQDETYNEQFF.

The J gene is TRBJ2-5, the V gene TRBV5-4, with D tentatively TRBD1 (6 bases). Germline assignment: CDR1 SGHNT and CDR2 YYREEE (reference sequence). The V end was cut by 0 bases, the J end by 5 bases, with 8 bases between. The CDR3 extends over 13 amino acids. The CDR3 DNA reads as TGTGCCAGCAGCTTGGCAGGGGCCGAGACCCAGTACTTC. Amino acid sequence: CASSLAGAETQYF. Drawing the rest from reference TRBV5-4 and TRBJ2-5, the complete variable domain is ETGVTQSPTHLIKTRGQQVTLRCSSQSGHNTVSWYQQALGQGPQFIFQYYREEENGRGNFPPRFSGLQFPNYSSELNVNALELDDSALYLCASSLAGAETQYFGPGTRLLVL.

This chain joins TRBV6-1 and TRBJ2-5; possible D gene TRBD1, 5 bases. The CDR3 consists of 14 residues. Trimming pared 1 base from V and 1 base from J, leaving 7 bases between. The germline V gene has CDR1 MNHNS and CDR2 SASEGT. The chain's CDR3 is CASSEGQIQETQYF. CDR3 DNA: TGTGCCAGCAGTGAAGGACAGATCCAAGAGACCCAGTACTTC.